What follows are 25 T cell receptor beta chains derived from one specimen sequenced in a study of fetal regulatory T cell absence and autoimmunity. The repertoire was sequenced with immunoSEQ multiplex PCR; TCRdb's copy has only in-frame clones and lacks some. The sample carries approximately 46,000 clones, just under 85% recorded once. The sample taken for sequencing was cord blood. The source is a newborn boy with IPEX syndrome.

CDR3 region: CASSPGLPSTDTQYF. CDR3 nucleotide sequence: TGCGCCAGCAGTCCGGGACTACCTAGCACAGATACGCAGTATTTT. The rearrangement uses TRBV4-1 and TRBJ2-3, with 7 nucleotides matching TRBD2. The J segment lost 0 bases and the V segment lost 6 bases, leaving 6 bases of the junction unmatched. CDR1 and CDR2 (germline): MGHRA, YSYEKL. The CDR3 is made up of 15 amino acids.

The chain uses TRBV27 and TRBJ2-2, with D possibly being TRBD1 (6 bases). V shed 2 bases and J shed 4 bases, with 11 bases lying between them. Germline-derived CDR1 and CDR2 are MNHEY and SMNVEV (reference sequence). This CDR3 region has 15 residues. The CDR3 region has the DNA TGTGCCAGCAGTTTAATGGGGGCGAGCACCGGGGAGCTGTTTTTT. Its translation: CASSLMGASTGELFF.

The chain has TRBV19 and TRBJ2-3; maybe TRBD1 (7 bases). Germline V gene data show CDR1 as LNHDA and CDR2 as SQIVND (reference sequence). This CDR3 contains 17 residues. V shed 4 bases and J shed 1 base, with 18 bases lying between them. As DNA, the CDR3 is TGTGCCAGTAGTAGGTCAGGGGGGCGTAGCCGCACAGATACGCAGTATTTT. This encodes CASSRSGGRSRTDTQYF.

The chain employs TRBV6-1 and TRBJ2-7, with 8 bases fitting TRBD1. With V trimmed by 7 bases and J by 2 bases, 7 bases remained unmatched. This CDR3 comprises 14 residues. CDR1 is MNHNS and CDR2 is SASEGT in the germline V gene. CDR3 loop: CASTRTGHPYEQYF. Written as DNA, the CDR3 is TGTGCCAGCACTAGGACAGGGCACCCCTACGAGCAGTACTTC.

J is TRBJ2-2 and V is TRBV30; TRBD1 matches 8 bases. V lost 2 bases to trimming and J lost 6 bases; unmatched junction nucleotides: 5. This CDR3 comprises 14 residues. Germline CDR1 reads GTSNPN; CDR2 reads SVGIG (reference sequence). Written as DNA, the CDR3 is TGTGCCTGGAGTTGGAAGACAGGGGCCGGGGAGCTGTTTTTT. As protein: CAWSWKTGAGELFF.

The rearrangement uses TRBV16 and TRBJ1-5; weak D call: TRBD1 (5 bases). CDR1 and CDR2 (germline): KGHSY, FQNENV. The CDR3 runs to 15 residues. V lost 0 bases, J lost 2 bases, and 8 bases lay in between. CDR3 region: CASSQSGGGNQPQHF. For the CDR3, the DNA is TGTGCCAGCAGCCAATCGGGGGGGGGCAATCAGCCCCAGCATTTT.

V usage is TRBV6-5 and J usage is TRBJ2-1; D unclear. The CDR3 contains 11 residues. Trimming took off 4 bases at V and 7 bases at J, with 5 bases between the two ends. Germline V gene lookup returns CDR1 MNHEY and CDR2 SVGAGI. CDR3: CASSSGNEQFF. The CDR3 DNA is TGTGCCAGCAGTTCCGGGAATGAGCAGTTCTTC.

This rearrangement joins TRBV5-4 to TRBJ1-4, with 8 nucleotides matching TRBD1. Trimming removed 0 bases from V and 5 bases from J; junction bases left unmatched: 3. The CDR3 is 15 amino acids. The germline CDR1 and CDR2 sequences are SGHNT and YYREEE (reference sequence). The CDR3 loop is CASSLDRGGNEKLFF. The CDR3 DNA sequence: TGTGCCAGCAGCTTGGACAGGGGGGGGAATGAAAAACTGTTTTTT.

The chain carries TRBV6-1 and TRBJ2-7, with 10 nucleotides matching TRBD2. Germline lookup yields CDR1 MNHNS and CDR2 SASEGT. V trimming: 9 bases; J trimming: 4 bases; junction bases outside the gene matches: 6. CDR3 length: 13 residues. CDR3 loop: CASHRTSGYEQYF. The DNA for the CDR3 is TGTGCCAGTCACCGGACTAGCGGTTACGAGCAGTACTTC.

The gene calls are TRBV5-1 and TRBJ2-3, with D maybe TRBD2 (5 bases). Trimming cost V 2 bases and J 5 bases, with 9 bases left between them. The CDR3 is 13 amino acids. CDR1 SGHRS and CDR2 YFSETQ come from the germline V gene. DNA of the CDR3: TGCGCCAGCAGCTTCAATGAGGGAGATACGCAGTATTTT. Protein: CASSFNEGDTQYF.

This chain links TRBV7-6 with TRBJ2-2; D might be TRBD1 or TRBD2, each matching 7 bases. Germline V gives CDR1 SGHVS, CDR2 FNYEAQ. CDR3 length: 14 amino acids. Trimming cost V 2 bases and J 7 bases, with 11 bases left between them. CDR3 residues: CASSLTGEGGELFF. The CDR3 DNA follows: TGTGCCAGCAGCTTAACAGGGGAGGGCGGGGAGCTGTTTTTT.

The chain is built from TRBV6-6 and TRBJ2-1; 8 bases agree with TRBD2. The junction had 3 bases not matched to a gene; V was cut back by 2 bases and J by 3 bases. The CDR3 covers 15 residues. CDR1 MNHNY and CDR2 SVGAGI come from the germline V gene (reference sequence). CDR3 loop: CASSYGRGGYNEQFF. As DNA, the CDR3 is TGTGCCAGCAGTTACGGACGGGGGGGCTACAATGAGCAGTTCTTC.

This clone has just one count. The same CDR3 is also encoded by other DNA sequences in this sample. This chain joins TRBV30 and TRBJ2-5; D is ambiguous. CDR1 and CDR2 from the germline V gene are GTSNPN and SVGIG (reference sequence). The CDR3 has 11 amino acids. V was clipped by 0 bases and J by 5 bases, with 4 bases between them. CDR3 sequence: CAWSVRETQYF. DNA of the CDR3: TGTGCCTGGAGTGTTCGGGAGACCCAGTACTTC.

This rearrangement joins TRBV4-3 to TRBJ2-1; TRBD2 aligns across 9 bases. The germline V gene encodes CDR1 LGHNA and CDR2 YSLEER. V lost 1 base, J lost 4 bases, and 8 bases stayed unmatched. The CDR3 sequence is 17 residues long. The chain's CDR3 is CASSQVGRGGRYNEQFF. DNA of the CDR3: TGCGCCAGCAGCCAAGTGGGGCGGGGGGGTCGTTACAATGAGCAGTTCTTC.

V is TRBV6-6 and J is TRBJ1-3; 10 bases agree with TRBD1. The V gene end was trimmed by 8 bases and the J gene end by 7 bases; junction bases not matched to a gene: 5. Germline CDR1 and CDR2: MNHNY and SVGAGI (reference sequence). This CDR3 is built from 13 residues. CDR3 protein: CASRDRGGNTIYF. Here the CDR3 DNA reads TGTGCCAGCCGGGACAGGGGAGGGAACACCATATATTTT.

The chain uses TRBV5-4 and TRBJ2-7; TRBD1 matches at 8 bases. This CDR3 has 13 amino acids. V shed 4 bases and J 4 bases; nucleotides not matched to a gene: 4. Germline values: CDR1 SGHNT, CDR2 YYREEE (reference sequence). In DNA form, the CDR3 reads TGTGCCAGCAGCCTCCGGACAGGGTACGAGCAGTACTTC. Its protein is CASSLRTGYEQYF.

The chain links TRBV19 to TRBJ1-1, with no clear D. This CDR3 spans 13 amino acids. Germline lookup yields CDR1 LNHDA and CDR2 SQIVND (reference sequence). V gave up 3 bases and J gave up 1 base, with 6 bases separating them. CDR3 in amino acids: CASSIQPNTEAFF. The CDR3 coding sequence is TGTGCCAGTAGTATTCAGCCGAACACTGAAGCTTTCTTT.

The chain uses TRBV19 and TRBJ2-2; TRBD1 is a possible D gene (5 bases). V gave up 3 bases and J gave up 0 bases, with 11 bases separating them. The CDR3 length is 16 residues. The V gene's germline CDR1 is LNHDA and CDR2 SQIVND (reference sequence). CDR3 sequence reads: CASSISPGSNTGELFF. The CDR3 coding sequence is TGTGCCAGTAGTATCTCTCCAGGGTCGAACACCGGGGAGCTGTTTTTT.

The gene calls are TRBV11-3 and TRBJ2-5; D not certain. V shed 3 bases and J shed 4 bases, with 3 bases lying between them. Germline V gives CDR1 SGHNT, CDR2 YENEEA. CDR3 size: 11 residues. Here the CDR3 DNA reads TGTGCCAGCAGCTTTAGAGAGACCCAGTACTTC. Protein: CASSFRETQYF.

This chain connects TRBV4-2 to TRBJ1-2; D may be TRBD1 (5 bases). CDR1 and CDR2 (germline): LGHNA, YNFKEQ. The CDR3 contains 12 residues. The V and J ends lost 1 base and 7 bases respectively, with 7 bases between them. The CDR3 loop is CASSQAGSGYTF. CDR3 nucleotides: TGTGCCAGCAGCCAAGCAGGGTCTGGCTACACCTTC.

The chain couples TRBV6-6 to TRBJ2-7, with 10 positions matching TRBD1. This CDR3 comprises 13 residues. The ends lost 6 bases at V and 5 bases at J; junction bases unmatched: 4. Germline CDR1 is MNHNY and CDR2 is SVGAGI (reference sequence). The CDR3 DNA is TGTGCCAGCAGATCCGGGACAGGGGACGAGCAGTACTTC. This gives the protein CASRSGTGDEQYF.

A single count supports this clone. V and J are TRBV11-2 and TRBJ2-3, with 8 bases identical to TRBD2. CDR3 length: 19 amino acids. Looked up from germline, CDR1 is SGHAT and CDR2 is FQNNGV. The J segment lost 0 bases and the V segment lost 1 base, leaving 12 bases of the junction unmatched. The CDR3 here is CASSLVAGRLEVSTDTQYF. In DNA form, the CDR3 reads TGTGCCAGCAGCTTAGTAGCGGGGAGGCTCGAAGTTAGCACAGATACGCAGTATTTT.

This clone is a singleton in its sample. The V gene is TRBV7-2, the J gene TRBJ2-3, with D tentatively TRBD1 (6 bases). Germline V gene lookup returns CDR1 SGHTA and CDR2 FQGNSA. This CDR3 has 14 amino acids. Trimming left V 3 bases short and J 2 bases short, with 9 bases between. CDR3 in amino acids: CASSFQGFTDTQYF. CDR3 DNA sequence: TGTGCCAGCAGCTTCCAGGGGTTCACAGATACGCAGTATTTT.

This chain connects TRBV18 to TRBJ1-3; TRBD1 might be the D (6 bases). Between the trimmed V and J ends, which lost 4 bases and 1 base, there was a span of 17 bases. CDR1 is KGHSH, CDR2 LQKENI, per germline. This CDR3 is 17 amino acids long. The CDR3 region has the DNA TGTGCCAGCTCACTAATATCGGGACACCTTTCTGGAAACACCATATATTTT. Translating it yields CASSLISGHLSGNTIYF.

This clone was seen just once. The chain uses TRBV2 and TRBJ1-1, with D possibly TRBD1 on 5 matching bases. Trimming stripped 8 bases from V and 5 bases from J, with 12 bases between. The germline CDR1 and CDR2 sequences are SNHLY and FYNNEI. The CDR3 has 12 residues. CDR3 nucleotide sequence: TGTGCCAGCTCGGGGCGGTCAACTGAAGCTTTCTTT. Translating gives CASSGRSTEAFF.